This note documents a single T cell receptor beta chain sequence. Antigen specificity is unknown. The CDR3 is 16 residues long. Per the germline V gene, CDR1 is MNHNS and CDR2 is SASEGT. Trimming cost V 4 bases and J 2 bases; bases outside gene matches: 11. The data were taken from a study of cytomegalovirus exposure and HLA in healthy donors. General study points: Per a prior analysis, the majority of TCR beta V segments were productive roughly 90% or roughly 30% of the time. Despite most TCR sequences being rare, some public TCRs occurred in many donors.

Primers included in the PCR were 60 Vbeta and 13 Jbeta primers. Profiled with immunoSEQ multiplex PCR; TCRdb holds only in-frame clones, not every one. The table includes 130,000 or so clones, roughly 86% detected once. The chain is built from TRBV6-1 and TRBJ2-7; 7 bases fit TRBD1. The specimen sequenced was PBMCs. This clonotype was obtained from a man younger than 35 in good health and CMV-seropositive. CDR3 nucleotides: TGTGCCAGCAGTGGAACGACGAAAGGGGGCCCCTACGAGCAGTACTTC. Translated: CASSGTTKGGPYEQYF.